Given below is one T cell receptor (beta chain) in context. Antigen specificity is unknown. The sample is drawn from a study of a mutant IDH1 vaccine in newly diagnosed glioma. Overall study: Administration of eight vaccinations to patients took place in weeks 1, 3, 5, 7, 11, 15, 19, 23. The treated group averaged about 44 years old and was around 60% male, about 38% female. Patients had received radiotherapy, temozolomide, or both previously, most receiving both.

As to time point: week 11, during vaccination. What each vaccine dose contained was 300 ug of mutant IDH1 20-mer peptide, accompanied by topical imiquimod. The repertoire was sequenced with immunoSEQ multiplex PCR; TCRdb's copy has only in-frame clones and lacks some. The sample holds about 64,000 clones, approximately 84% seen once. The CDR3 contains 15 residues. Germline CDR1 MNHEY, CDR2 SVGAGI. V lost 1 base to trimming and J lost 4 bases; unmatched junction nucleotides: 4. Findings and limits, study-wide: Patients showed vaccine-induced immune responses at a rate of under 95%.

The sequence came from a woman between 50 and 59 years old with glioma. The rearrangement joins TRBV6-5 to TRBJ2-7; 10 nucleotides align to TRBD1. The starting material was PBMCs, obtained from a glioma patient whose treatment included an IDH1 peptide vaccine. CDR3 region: CASSYFGTGVYEQYF. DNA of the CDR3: TGTGCCAGCAGTTACTTTGGGACAGGGGTATACGAGCAGTACTTC.